Following are 7 T cell receptor beta chains from one sample sequenced in a study of T cells in Graves' hyperthyroidism and ophthalmopathy. RNA transcripts provided the source from which TCR beta CDR3 regions were amplified. Researchers ran a first-round RT-PCR on the TCR CDR3 using the HTBI primer set. TCRdb independently ran MiXCR on the multiplex PCR reads; one entry per CDR3 protein. The data hold 600,000 or so distinct CDR3 sequences, with around 45% observed a single time. Source material: peripheral blood or thyroid tissue (not recorded which). The receptors derive from a woman aged 18-29 years with Graves' hyperthyroidism.

At least ten counts were recorded for this clonotype. The CDR3 nucleotides are TGTGCCAGCAGCTTCCGGCCACAGGGCTACACCTTC. Its translation: CASSFRPQGYTF. This chain uses TRBV7-9 with TRBJ1-2, with D unresolved. The CDR3 covers 12 residues. Germline-derived CDR1 and CDR2 are SEHNR and FQNEAQ (reference sequence). V was cut by 3 bases and J by 8 bases, with 10 bases left in between.

The chain couples TRBV19 to TRBJ1-2; 9 bases fit TRBD1. Germline loops: CDR1 LNHDA, CDR2 SQIVND (reference sequence). V trimming: 7 bases; J trimming: 8 bases; junction bases outside the gene matches: 11. The CDR3 loop spans 14 amino acids. The CDR3 sequence: CASTQTGGLEGYTF. The CDR3 nucleotides are TGTGCCAGTACTCAAACAGGGGGCCTGGAGGGCTACACCTTC.

This sequence joins TRBV9 and TRBJ1-3; D is unresolved. Trimming shortened V by 4 bases and J by 4 bases, and 18 bases separated the two germline ends. CDR1 is SGDLS and CDR2 is YYNGEE in the germline V gene. The CDR3 has 16 amino acids. The CDR3, as DNA: TGTGCCAGCAGCACCCCGAGAGGGTGGATCGGAAACACCATATATTTT. This encodes CASSTPRGWIGNTIYF.

This clonotype has only a few counts. The chain combines TRBV7-2 with TRBJ2-7, with 9 nucleotides matching TRBD2. The CDR3 covers 16 residues. Germline trimming cut 0 bases from V and 2 bases from J; bases unmatched to any gene: 5. Germline CDR1 and CDR2: SGHTA and FQGNSA. The CDR3 protein is CASSLAHGGRAYEQYF. CDR3 bases: TGTGCCAGCAGCTTAGCGCATGGCGGGAGGGCCTACGAGCAGTACTTC.

This clonotype occurred a few times. V is TRBV2 and J is TRBJ1-2; maybe TRBD1 (5 bases). V was pared by 5 bases and J by 8 bases, with 18 bases between. The CDR3 has 14 amino acids. Germline CDR1 and CDR2: SNHLY and FYNNEI. The CDR3 nucleotides read TGTGCCAGCAGTTATTTACGGACAAGCGTCGGCTACACCTTC. It encodes CASSYLRTSVGYTF. Drawing the rest from reference TRBV2 and TRBJ1-2, the complete variable domain is EPEVTQTPSHQVTQMGQEVILRCVPISNHLYFYWYRQILGQKVEFLVSFYNNEISEKSEIFDDQFSVERPDGSNFTLKIRSTKLEDSAMYFCASSYLRTSVGYTFGSGTRLTVV.

The table lists this clonotype with a count of one. V is TRBV11-3 and J is TRBJ2-5; the D call may be TRBD1 or TRBD2 (6 bases each). There are 13 residues in the CDR3. Trimming stripped 6 bases from V and 5 bases from J, with 13 bases between. The germline CDR1 and CDR2 sequences are SGHNT and YENEEA. CDR3 DNA sequence: TGTGCCAGCAGAAGGGGGGAGTTGGAGACCCAGTACTTC. Protein: CASRRGELETQYF.

The chain combines TRBV7-3 with TRBJ1-4; D gene unclear. The germline V gene has CDR1 SGHTA and CDR2 FQGTGA. The CDR3 spans 16 residues. V was shortened by 2 bases and J by 0 bases, with 10 bases between the two germline ends. Here the CDR3 reads CASSLSRIATNEKLFF. The DNA for the CDR3 is TGTGCCAGCAGCTTATCTCGAATTGCAACTAATGAAAAACTGTTTTTT.